A single sample gave rise to the 5 T cell receptor beta chains below, sequenced in a study of regulatory T cells in long-lasting Graves disease. Both iRepertoire HTBI primers and Arm-PCR of CDR3 regions were used to build the TCR beta libraries. Via MiXCR, TCRdb re-called the multiplex PCR reads, giving one row per CDR3 protein. The profile shows about 220,000 distinct CDR3 sequences, roughly 19% of them singletons. The time point denotes: newly diagnosed GD, antithyroid drugs for less than 3 months. Making the TCR library involved RNA that had been extracted from PBMCs. The same data also went into a second study, on T cells in Graves' hyperthyroidism and ophthalmopathy.

The material was peripheral blood mononuclear cells (PBMCs), obtained at new diagnosis, from a patient treated with antithyroid drugs. These receptors were taken from a woman aged 30 to 39 with Graves disease.

The chain has TRBV20-1 and TRBJ2-5; no definite D call. CDR1 DFQATT and CDR2 SNEGSKA come from the germline V gene (reference sequence). Trimming cost V 0 bases and J 5 bases, with 13 bases left between them. This CDR3 comprises 14 residues. Here the CDR3 reads CSAREAVGRETQYF. The CDR3 region has the DNA TGCAGTGCTAGAGAAGCTGTAGGGCGGGAGACCCAGTACTTC.

Many counts were recorded for this clonotype. The gene calls are TRBV28 and TRBJ2-7; D is perhaps TRBD1 (7 bases). The CDR3 spans 15 residues. Germline values: CDR1 MDHEN, CDR2 SYDVKM. The V gene lost 6 bases and the J gene lost 2 bases, with 17 bases spanning the gap. The CDR3 DNA is TGTGCCAGCAGCCCTGGAGGGACAGAAGCCTACGAGCAGTACTTC. Its translation: CASSPGGTEAYEQYF.

This clonotype has at least ten counts. The chain uses TRBV2 and TRBJ2-3; possibly TRBD1 for D (8 bases). CDR1 is SNHLY, CDR2 FYNNEI, per germline. Trimming cost V 6 bases and J 2 bases, with 15 bases left between them. This CDR3 is built from 15 residues. This CDR3 is CASRGGTGNTDTQYF. The CDR3 DNA sequence: TGTGCCAGCAGGGGAGGGACAGGTAACACAGATACGCAGTATTTT.

In its sample, this clonotype was seen many times. This sequence joins TRBV14 and TRBJ2-1; 7 bases are shared with TRBD2. The J segment lost 5 bases and the V segment lost 4 bases, leaving 11 bases of the junction unmatched. Germline V lookup: CDR1 SGHDN, CDR2 FVKESK. The CDR3 consists of 16 residues. In DNA, the CDR3 is TGTGCCAGCAGCCCGTTTAGCGGGCCCCCGAACAATGAGCAGTTCTTC. The encoded protein is CASSPFSGPPNNEQFF.

The V gene is TRBV30, the J gene TRBJ1-2; D call uncertain. The CDR3 length is 11 residues. Deletions cut 5 bases from V and 6 bases from J, with 10 bases between. Germline V CDR1 and CDR2: GTSNPN, SVGIG (reference sequence). CDR3 amino acids: CAWSSGHGYTF. DNA for the CDR3: TGTGCCTGGTCGAGCGGACATGGCTACACCTTC.